A selection of T cell receptor beta chains follows, all from one sample in a study of blood T cells in healthy people across ages. In TCRdb, the 5' RACE reads were re-called with MiXCR into one record per CDR3 protein. The data contain approximately 770,000 distinct CDR3 sequences, 58% of them seen just once; the ten biggest clones take up 22%. The source material was blood. These receptor sequences come from a man aged 25 to 45 in good health. The CDR3 runs from the conserved cysteine through the conserved F or W. The D gene is left open where the match is weak.

TRBJ2-3 TRBV4-3 TRBD2 CASSPTSASDTQYF
TRBJ2-7 TRBV7-8 NA CASSLNRAGRYEQYF
NA TRBV20-1 TRBD2 CSASPRRGTSSYNEQYF
TRBJ2-5 TRBV29-1 NA CSVENGVGWLETQYF
TRBJ2-5 TRBV6-5 NA CASSYLSAETQYF
TRBJ2-1 TRBV11-2 TRBD2 CASSRTSGIYNEQFF
TRBJ1-6 TRBV11-2 TRBD1 CASTRDRGRISPLHF
TRBJ2-7 TRBV10-3 NA CASWDHTYEQYF
TRBJ2-5 TRBV13 TRBD1 CASSSGRTGEETQYF
TRBJ2-3 TRBV4-2 NA CASSPGRASSTDTQYF
TRBJ2-5 TRBV20-1 TRBD1 CSARTGLETQYF
TRBJ2-3 TRBV29-1 NA CSVGTGALGDTQYF
TRBJ1-1 TRBV5-1 NA CASSGQPLTEAFF
TRBJ2-5 TRBV20-1 NA CSASELGQYF
TRBJ2-7 TRBV20-1 NA CSVKGLGEQYF
TRBJ1-2 TRBV20-1 NA CSARTVPLYGYTF
NA TRBV7-2 TRBD2 CASSPIAGRVETQYF
TRBJ2-3 TRBV6-2/TRBV6-3 TRBD1 CATRTGTDTQYF
TRBJ2-3 TRBV29-1 TRBD2 CSVVGGATDTQYF
TRBJ2-1 TRBV6-5 TRBD2 CASRGLAGGPLNEQFF
TRBJ1-6 TRBV2 NA CASARGVGSYNSPLHF
TRBJ2-7 TRBV20-1 NA CSATADTYEQYF
TRBJ1-5 TRBV5-5 NA CASSRVGNQPQHF
TRBJ2-1 TRBV28 NA CASSRRHEQFF
TRBJ2-1 TRBV20-1 NA CSALSGDNFYNEQFF
TRBJ2-1 TRBV7-2 TRBD2 CASSLGLGGANEQFF
TRBJ2-3 TRBV19 NA CASSNPAGVGTDTQYF
TRBJ2-5 TRBV29-1 NA CSVERSKEAQYF
TRBJ1-1 TRBV5-1 NA CASSLQGTMNTEAFF
TRBJ2-1 TRBV15 NA CATSSYGRAADNEQFF
TRBJ2-7 TRBV7-2 TRBD2 CASSLAGGTSATYEQYF
TRBJ1-1 TRBV7-2 NA CASSLALGAPEAFF
TRBJ2-7 TRBV7-2 NA CASSLPTGAYEQYF
TRBJ2-3 TRBV7-2 TRBD2 CASSLGAGGWLDTQYF
TRBJ2-1 TRBV7-3 NA CASSPYESSNEQFF
TRBJ1-2 TRBV11-2 TRBD1 CASSYPGQGAGNYGYTF
TRBJ1-1 TRBV10-2 NA CASSESITEAFF
TRBJ2-3 TRBV12-3/TRBV12-4 NA CASSLGPLSTDTQYF
TRBJ2-5 TRBV20-1 NA CSVGGRETPYF
TRBJ2-1 TRBV5-5 TRBD2 CASSLRSGSQRNEQFF
TRBJ2-4 TRBV20-1 TRBD1 CSAAPTGSSGKYF
TRBJ2-3 TRBV29-1 TRBD2 CSVLEAGGFPDTQYF
TRBJ2-2 TRBV5-1 NA CASTPEWVTGELFF
TRBJ1-2 TRBV7-8 NA CASSLGGSTNGYTF
TRBJ2-1 TRBV27 TRBD2 CASWGGDLINEQFF
TRBJ2-3 TRBV7-2 NA CASKGGPSTDTQYF
TRBJ1-5 TRBV20-1 TRBD1 CSAAMSSGQGNQPQHF
TRBJ1-5 TRBV28 NA CASSLGEYSNQPQHF
TRBJ2-1 TRBV7-3 NA CASSLKGVADTYNEQFF
TRBJ1-1 TRBV29-1 TRBD1 CSVGRQGDTEAFF
NA TRBV20-1 TRBD1 CSASPGQGASSYEQYF
TRBJ2-7 TRBV7-2 NA CASSLGHGVYEQYF
TRBJ2-5 TRBV20-1 NA CSARDQDQETQYF
TRBJ2-1 TRBV7-2 TRBD2 CASSPSVIAGYNEQFF